Listed below are T cell receptor beta chains from one sample, sequenced in a study of T cell responses to AZD1222 COVID-19 vaccine. The method was immunoSEQ multiplex PCR; TCRdb's version includes in-frame clones alone and lacks a portion of them. This repertoire shows about 120,000 clones, about 85% found once; its top ten account for 5.5% to 8%. The starting material was peripheral blood, obtained on day 0 of AZD1222 vaccination. The receptors originated from an adult in good health. Both conserved end residues are part of each CDR3. D genes are given only for firm matches. For some rows the clone size is stated as once, few or many, or as a class when expanded; others skip it.

j_call d_call v_call clone_size cdr3_nt cdr3_aa
TRBJ1-2 NA TRBV6-5 NA TGTGCCAGCAGTCCCGGGGGGGCCAGGACTCTTGGCTACACCTTC CASSPGGARTLGYTF
TRBJ1-2 NA TRBV14 NA TGTGCCAGCAGCCAAGATGGGGAGTACTATGGCTACACCTTC CASSQDGEYYGYTF
TRBJ2-2 NA TRBV28 NA TGTGCCAGCAGTTTCCCCCTAGCGCCCGGGGAGCTGTTTTTT CASSFPLAPGELFF
TRBJ1-2 TRBD1 TRBV7-2 NA TGTGCCAGCAGCTCGACAGGGTTGGCCTATGGCTACACCTTC CASSSTGLAYGYTF
TRBJ2-1 NA TRBV18 NA TGTGCCAGCTCACCAACCAGGGACAATGAGCAGTTCTTC CASSPTRDNEQFF
TRBJ1-6 TRBD1 TRBV10-1 NA TGCGCCAGCAGTGAGGGGGACAGGAATTCACCCCTCCACTTT CASSEGDRNSPLHF
TRBJ2-7 TRBD1 TRBV3-1/TRBV3-2 NA TGTGCCAGCAGCCAAGCCAGGGGGCGAGAGCAGTACTTC CASSQARGREQYF
TRBJ2-6 TRBD2 TRBV6-5 once TGTGCCAGCAGGGGAGGGGATTCTGGGGCCAACGTCCTGACTTTC CASRGGDSGANVLTF
TRBJ1-2 TRBD1 TRBV27 NA TGTGCCAGCAGTCCTACAGGGGTGGGTGGCTACACCTTC CASSPTGVGGYTF
TRBJ1-2 NA TRBV2 NA TGTGCCAGCAGTCCAGGACCCAACTATGGCTACACCTTC CASSPGPNYGYTF
TRBJ1-1 NA TRBV28 NA TGTGCAACCGGGGGGGTAGGTGAAGCTTTCTTT CATGGVGEAFF
TRBJ1-3 TRBD1 TRBV5-1 once TGCGCCAGCAGCAAATCGGACAGGGGCTCTGGAAACACCATATATTTT CASSKSDRGSGNTIYF
TRBJ2-7 TRBD2 TRBV13 NA TGTGCCAGCAGGGCCCAAACTAGCGGGGAGTACGAGCAGTACTTC CASRAQTSGEYEQYF
TRBJ1-5 TRBD1 TRBV19 NA TGTGCCAGTAGTAAAGGACAGGGGGCGTACTCGGGTCAGCCCCAGCATTTT CASSKGQGAYSGQPQHF
TRBJ2-1 TRBD2 TRBV27 few TGTGCCAGCAGTTTCCGGCTAGCGGGGGCCTGGGGCTATGAGCAGTTCTTC CASSFRLAGAWGYEQFF
TRBJ1-2 NA TRBV2 once TGTGCCAGCAGTGGGGGCGCCGGGGGCTACACCTTC CASSGGAGGYTF
TRBJ1-2 NA TRBV5-4 once TGTGCCAGCAGCCCCGACAAGGTCTATGGCTACACCTTC CASSPDKVYGYTF
TRBJ1-4 NA TRBV30 NA TGTGCCTGGACCCCTGGCAGAGCAACTAATGAAAAACTGTTTTTT CAWTPGRATNEKLFF
TRBJ1-5 NA TRBV19 once TGTGCCAGTAGTATGGGCAGCCTTCTTCGGCCCCAGCATTTT CASSMGSLLRPQHF
TRBJ2-7 NA TRBV5-6 NA TGTGCCAGCAGCCCGGGACAGACGGGACTACTTTCCTACGAGCAGTACTTC CASSPGQTGLLSYEQYF
TRBJ1-2 NA TRBV28 NA TGTGCCAGCAGTTTCGAGACAATGCTGGATGGCTACACCTTC CASSFETMLDGYTF
TRBJ1-2 NA TRBV6-5 NA TGTGCCAGCAGATCCATGGGGGATAACTATGGCTACACCTTC CASRSMGDNYGYTF
TRBJ2-1 NA TRBV7-8 NA TGTGCCAGCAGCTTAGCCGGGGCCCTAACCTACAATGAGCAGTTCTTC CASSLAGALTYNEQFF
TRBJ2-7 NA TRBV5-6 NA TGTGCCAGCAGCTTGGTTGGGGACGAGCAGTACTTC CASSLVGDEQYF
TRBJ2-7 NA TRBV9 NA TGTGCCAGCAGCAGATCGCCCGGGGGCCTCGAGCAGTACTTC CASSRSPGGLEQYF
TRBJ1-5 NA TRBV28 NA TGTGCCAGCAGTCCCGAAACAGGGTTCGGCAATCAGCCCCAGCATTTT CASSPETGFGNQPQHF
TRBJ2-5 TRBD2 TRBV7-9 NA TGTGCCAGCAGCACCACTAGCGGGGGGGCCAGGGAGACCCAGTACTTC CASSTTSGGARETQYF
TRBJ1-2 NA TRBV18 few TGTGCCAGCTCACCACGGGGGATCGGACAGACCCCTAACTATGGCTACACCTTC CASSPRGIGQTPNYGYTF
TRBJ2-7 NA TRBV7-2 NA TGTGCCAGCAGCTTAGCGTGGGGAAACTCCTACGAGCAGTACTTC CASSLAWGNSYEQYF
TRBJ1-1 TRBD1 TRBV3-1/TRBV3-2 once TGTGCCAGCAGCCAACCTGGACAGGGAGATCCTGAAGCTTTCTTT CASSQPGQGDPEAFF
TRBJ1-2 NA TRBV7-2 NA TGTGCCAGCAGCCCCGGGGGAGGGCGTAACTATGGCTACACCTTC CASSPGGGRNYGYTF
TRBJ2-3 TRBD1 TRBV5-4 NA TGTGCCAGCAAAAGGGGGCCACACACAGATACGCAGTATTTT CASKRGPHTDTQYF
TRBJ1-4 NA TRBV21-1 NA TGTGCCAGCAGCAAAAGATGGAGACACGGGCAAAGACTGTTTTTT CASSKRWRHGQRLFF
TRBJ2-7 TRBD1 TRBV4-3 NA TGCGCCAGCAGCCAAGAACGGACAGGGGGGGCCGAGCAGTACTTC CASSQERTGGAEQYF
TRBJ2-2 NA TRBV7-9 NA TGTGCCATCCTGAACACCGGGGAGCTGTTTTTT CAILNTGELFF
TRBJ2-3 NA TRBV5-5 once TGTGCCAGCAGCTACCTAGCGCTCACAGATACGCAGTATTTT CASSYLALTDTQYF
TRBJ1-5 TRBD1 TRBV7-6 NA TGTGCCAGCAGTCCAGGGGGGTGGGGTCAGCCCCAGCATTTT CASSPGGWGQPQHF
TRBJ1-5 NA TRBV21-1 once TGCAGGGATTTTAGCAATCAGCCCCAGCATTTT CRDFSNQPQHF
TRBJ2-5 NA TRBV10-3 NA TGTGCCATCAGTGAGTCAGGGATTGAGACCCAGTACTTC CAISESGIETQYF
TRBJ2-5 NA TRBV2 NA TGTGCCAGCAAAGACGGGAGTGTGACCCAGTACTTC CASKDGSVTQYF
TRBJ2-7 NA TRBV29-1 few TGCAGCGTTAAAATTACAGGGTTTACCTACGAGCAGTACTTC CSVKITGFTYEQYF
TRBJ1-6 TRBD1 TRBV28 NA TGTGCCAGCAGTGTAACGACAGGGGGAGGTAGTTCACCCCTCCACTTT CASSVTTGGGSSPLHF
TRBJ1-5 NA TRBV6-5 NA TGTGCCAGCAGTCGTCACAGGGAAGGCAATCAGCCCCAGCATTTT CASSRHREGNQPQHF
TRBJ1-4 NA TRBV6-1 NA TGTGCCAGCAGTGAAGCGTCCTTTGCAACTAATGAAAAACTGTTTTTT CASSEASFATNEKLFF
TRBJ2-1 TRBD2 TRBV28 NA TGTGCCAGCACCCCGGCGGGGACTAGCTTTGAGAATGAGCAGTTCTTC CASTPAGTSFENEQFF